Listed here is a single T cell receptor (beta chain). Its cognate antigen is unknown. The data stem from a study of T cell clones after liver transplantation. As for the study in general: Samples came from ITN030ST, which attempted immunosuppression withdrawal within 2 years of liver transplantation. Graft-donor-reactive sequences were compared with third-party-reactive TCRbeta sequences from pre-transplant mixed lymphocyte reactions.

Clones were read by immunoSEQ multiplex PCR, and TCRdb kept only the in-frame ones, dropping some. The data show roughly 97,000 clones, with 80% to 85% seen just once and about 0.89% held by the top ten. General study results and limits: In a couple of subjects, few donor cells limited the measurable donor-reactive repertoire. Graft donor-reactive T cells possibly entered the graft instead of undergoing deletion.

Germline V gives CDR1 MNHEY, CDR2 SVGAGI. This CDR3 is built from 11 residues. Trimming took 10 bases from V and 4 from J, leaving 8 bases between them. The clonotype comes from a human donor who received a liver transplant. The chain carries TRBV6-5 and TRBJ1-3; D gene ambiguous. Material: CD4+ T cells from blood, obtained before liver transplant. Here the CDR3 DNA reads TGTGCCACTTTCCTCGGAAACACCATATATTTT. Translating gives CATFLGNTIYF.